This T cell receptor beta chain was recorded in a study of T cells after yellow fever vaccination. Study-wide context: Low-cell-number fractions were prepared with SMART-Seq v4 Ultra Low Input.

Whole-study results and caveats: It was the secondary response that reached its peak faster, day 5 versus 15, but it was weaker.

This clonotype was picked up many times. Its specificity is unknown. Production of TCR cDNA was by 5'RACE template switching, which also added a universal primer site and UMIs. TCRdb re-derived calls from the 5' RACE reads in MiXCR, one entry per CDR3 protein. Of about 160,000 distinct CDR3 sequences listed, less than 9% are singletons. The V segment lost 7 bases and the J segment 6 bases; nucleotides outside the gene matches: 7. The CDR3 contains 14 residues. Per germline, CDR1 SNHLY and CDR2 FYNNEI. The V call is TRBV2, the J call TRBJ2-1; TRBD2 aligns across 9 bases. The sample was CD4+ T cells sorted from PBMCs, taken about 5 days after the first yellow fever vaccination. This receptor was taken from a young man who received the YFV17D yellow fever vaccine. CDR3 region: CASNLAGTGNEQFF. DNA of the CDR3: TGTGCCAGCAATCTAGCGGGGACGGGCAATGAGCAGTTCTTC.